This TCR beta chain is from a study of T cells after yellow fever vaccination. Study observations and caveats: Detected again after the booster were most primary-vaccination clones, at 95% to 97% CD4 and roughly 88% CD8. The appearance of a small share of clonotypes in both CD4 and CD8 compartments was observed.

This CDR3 comprises 10 residues. Trimming cost V 6 bases and J 10 bases, with 8 bases left between them. In the case of this clonotype: As yet, its antigen is unknown.

Each CDR3 protein gets one entry after TCRdb re-called the 5' RACE reads with MiXCR. The profile covers about 260,000 distinct CDR3 sequences, with about 5.2% appearing a single time and roughly 3.3% taken by the ten largest. The clonotype was recovered from a man aged 18 to 29 who received the YFV17D yellow fever vaccine. The V call is TRBV5-7, the J call TRBJ2-1; no reliable D call. TRBV5-7 carries the ORF label, with uncertain function. Sample: CD4+ T cells sorted from PBMCs, taken on the day of the yellow fever booster vaccination. The CDR3 sequence: CASTDVEQFF. The CDR3 DNA sequence: TGTGCCAGCACTGACGTCGAGCAGTTCTTC.